This T cell receptor (beta chain) was obtained from a study of cytomegalovirus exposure and HLA in healthy donors. Per germline, CDR1 SGHRS and CDR2 YFSETQ. The V gene lost 5 bases and the J gene lost 3 bases, with 14 bases spanning the gap. The CDR3 runs to 14 residues. PCR employed 60 Vbeta and 13 Jbeta primers. The repertoire was sequenced with immunoSEQ multiplex PCR; TCRdb's copy has only in-frame clones and lacks some. The sample holds about 280,000 clones, about 90% seen once. Although they were nominally healthy when sampled, donors likely had unrecorded immune exposures. Study-wide results and caveats: A later analysis revealed that TCR association rates differed between HLA loci, peaking at DRB1 and bottoming out at HLA-C. Reportedly, fewer N-insertions than the approximately 650-donor mean appeared in an Asian-associated ancestry cluster in a later analysis.

A remark on this clone: Its target is unknown.

The chain carries TRBV5-1 and TRBJ1-1; D is possibly TRBD1 (5 bases). The sequenced sample was PBMCs. This clonotype was obtained from a young woman in good health and CMV-seronegative. This chain's CDR3 is CASRGSGTYTEAFF. CDR3 nucleotides: TGCGCCAGCAGAGGAAGCGGGACGTACACTGAAGCTTTCTTT. The whole variable domain, remainder taken from reference TRBV5-1 and TRBJ1-1, is KAGVTQTPRYLIKTRGQQVTLSCSPISGHRSVSWYQQTPGQGLQFLFEYFSETQRNKGNFPGRFSGRQFSNSRSEMNVSTLELGDSALYLCASRGSGTYTEAFFGQGTRLTVV.